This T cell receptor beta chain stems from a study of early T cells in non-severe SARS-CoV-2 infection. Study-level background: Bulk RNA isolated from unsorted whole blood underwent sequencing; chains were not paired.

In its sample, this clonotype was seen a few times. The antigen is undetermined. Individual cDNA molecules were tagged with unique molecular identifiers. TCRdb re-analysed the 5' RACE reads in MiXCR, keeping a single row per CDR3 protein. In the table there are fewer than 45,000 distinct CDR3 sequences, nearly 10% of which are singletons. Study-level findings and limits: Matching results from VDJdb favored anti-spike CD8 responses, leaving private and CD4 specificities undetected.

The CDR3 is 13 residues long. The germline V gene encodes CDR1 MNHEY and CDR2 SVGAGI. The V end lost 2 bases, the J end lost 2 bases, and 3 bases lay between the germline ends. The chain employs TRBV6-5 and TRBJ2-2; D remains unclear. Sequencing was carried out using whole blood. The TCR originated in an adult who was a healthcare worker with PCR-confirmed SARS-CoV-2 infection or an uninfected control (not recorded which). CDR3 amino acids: CASSYVNTGELFF. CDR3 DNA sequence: TGTGCCAGCAGTTACGTAAACACCGGGGAGCTGTTTTTT.